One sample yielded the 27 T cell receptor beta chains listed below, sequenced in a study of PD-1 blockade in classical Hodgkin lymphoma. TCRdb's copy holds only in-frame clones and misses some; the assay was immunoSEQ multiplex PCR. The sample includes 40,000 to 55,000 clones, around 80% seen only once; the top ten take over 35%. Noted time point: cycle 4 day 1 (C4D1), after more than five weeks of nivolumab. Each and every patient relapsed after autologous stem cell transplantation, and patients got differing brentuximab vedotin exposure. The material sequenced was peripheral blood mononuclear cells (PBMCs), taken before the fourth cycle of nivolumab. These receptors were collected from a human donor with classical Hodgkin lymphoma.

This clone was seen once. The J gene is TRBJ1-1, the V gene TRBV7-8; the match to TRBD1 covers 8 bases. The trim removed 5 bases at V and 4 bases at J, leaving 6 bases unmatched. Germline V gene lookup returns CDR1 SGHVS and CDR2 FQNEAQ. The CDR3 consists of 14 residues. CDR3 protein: CASSTTRGRTEAFF. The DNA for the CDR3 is TGTGCCAGCAGCACCACCAGGGGGCGCACTGAAGCTTTCTTT.

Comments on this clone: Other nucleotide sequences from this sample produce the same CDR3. CDR3 coding DNA: TGTGCCAGCTCACCACGTGGACAGCAAAACACTGAAGCTTTCTTT. This sequence encodes CASSPRGQQNTEAFF. This rearrangement joins TRBV18 to TRBJ1-1, with a possible D match to TRBD1 (6 bases). The CDR3 has 15 amino acids. The germline gives CDR1 KGHSH, CDR2 LQKENI. Trimming stripped 1 base from V and 2 bases from J, with 11 bases between.

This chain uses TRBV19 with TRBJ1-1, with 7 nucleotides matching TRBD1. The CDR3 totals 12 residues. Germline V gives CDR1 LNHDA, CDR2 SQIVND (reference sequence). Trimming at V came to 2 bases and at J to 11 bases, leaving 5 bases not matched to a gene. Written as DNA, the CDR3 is TGTGCCAGTAGTATAAGGGCAGGGGGGGCTTTCTTT. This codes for CASSIRAGGAFF.

CDR3 coding DNA: TGTGCCAGCAGCCTAGCGGGGACCCGAGAGACCCAGTACTTC. Translation: CASSLAGTRETQYF. V and J are TRBV2 and TRBJ2-5, with 9 positions matching TRBD2. J was trimmed by 4 bases and V by 6 bases; bases with no gene match: 6. The CDR3 loop spans 14 amino acids. Germline CDR1 is SNHLY and CDR2 is FYNNEI.

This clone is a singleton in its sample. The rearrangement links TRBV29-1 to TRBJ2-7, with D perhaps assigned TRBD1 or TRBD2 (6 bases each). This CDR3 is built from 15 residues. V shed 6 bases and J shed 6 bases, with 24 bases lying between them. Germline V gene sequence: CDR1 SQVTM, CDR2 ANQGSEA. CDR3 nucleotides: TGCAGCGTCCACAAGGGGGGATCGGACTCGGCCGAGCAGTACTTC. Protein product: CSVHKGGSDSAEQYF.

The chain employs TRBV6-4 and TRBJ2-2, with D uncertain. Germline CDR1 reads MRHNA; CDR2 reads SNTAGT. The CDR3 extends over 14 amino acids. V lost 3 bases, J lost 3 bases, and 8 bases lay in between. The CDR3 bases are TGTGCCAGCAGTGAGCTTTGGGACACCGGGGAGCTGTTTTTT. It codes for CASSELWDTGELFF.

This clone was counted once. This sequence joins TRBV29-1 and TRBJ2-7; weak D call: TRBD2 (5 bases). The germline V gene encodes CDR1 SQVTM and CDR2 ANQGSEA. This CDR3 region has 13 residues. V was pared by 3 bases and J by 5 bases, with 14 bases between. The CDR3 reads CSVDVGVLNEQYF. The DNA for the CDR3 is TGCAGCGTTGATGTCGGGGTCTTGAACGAGCAGTACTTC.

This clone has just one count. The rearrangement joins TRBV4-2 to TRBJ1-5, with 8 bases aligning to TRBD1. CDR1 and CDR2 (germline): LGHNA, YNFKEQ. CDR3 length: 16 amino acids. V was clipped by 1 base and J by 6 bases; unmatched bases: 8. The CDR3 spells CASSQATGEGSQPQHF. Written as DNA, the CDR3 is TGTGCCAGCAGCCAAGCGACAGGGGAGGGGAGTCAGCCCCAGCATTTT.

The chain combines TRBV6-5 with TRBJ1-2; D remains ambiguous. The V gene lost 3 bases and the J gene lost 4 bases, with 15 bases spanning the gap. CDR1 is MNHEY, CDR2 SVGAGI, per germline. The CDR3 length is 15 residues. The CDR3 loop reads CASSYLSGSIYGYTF. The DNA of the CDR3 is TGTGCCAGCAGTTATTTATCCGGGTCGATCTATGGCTACACCTTC.

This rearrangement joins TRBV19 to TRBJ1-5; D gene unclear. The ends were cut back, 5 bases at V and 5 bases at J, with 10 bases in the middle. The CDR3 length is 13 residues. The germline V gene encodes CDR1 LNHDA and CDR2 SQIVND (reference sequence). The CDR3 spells CASSASLDQPQHF. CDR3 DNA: TGTGCCAGTAGTGCCTCCCTTGATCAGCCCCAGCATTTT.

The CDR3 spells CASSSGEGMPETQYF. DNA for the CDR3: TGTGCCAGCAGCTCGGGTGAGGGTATGCCGGAGACCCAGTACTTC. This chain uses TRBV5-6 with TRBJ2-5, with D tentatively TRBD2 (5 bases). The ends were cut back, 3 bases at V and 5 bases at J, with 17 bases in the middle. In germline, CDR1 is SGHDT, CDR2 YYEEEE. The CDR3 is made up of 15 amino acids.

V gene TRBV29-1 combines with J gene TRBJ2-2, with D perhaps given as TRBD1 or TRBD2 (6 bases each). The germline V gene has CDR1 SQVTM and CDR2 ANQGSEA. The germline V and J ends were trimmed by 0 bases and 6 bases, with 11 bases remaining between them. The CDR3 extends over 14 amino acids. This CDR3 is CSVEELRGPGELFF. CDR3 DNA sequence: TGCAGCGTTGAAGAACTACGGGGGCCCGGGGAGCTGTTTTTT.

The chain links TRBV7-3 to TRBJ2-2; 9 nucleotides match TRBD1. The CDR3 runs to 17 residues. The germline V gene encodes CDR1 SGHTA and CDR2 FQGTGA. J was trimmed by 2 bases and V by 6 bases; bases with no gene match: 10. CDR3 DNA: TGTGCCAGCAGTCTAAACCCGGGACAGGGCAACACCGGGGAGCTGTTTTTT. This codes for CASSLNPGQGNTGELFF.

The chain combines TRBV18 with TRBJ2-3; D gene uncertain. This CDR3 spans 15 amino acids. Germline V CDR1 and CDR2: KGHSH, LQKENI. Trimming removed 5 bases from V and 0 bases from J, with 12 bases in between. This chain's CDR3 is CASSSLTSSTDTQYF. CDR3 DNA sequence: TGTGCCAGCTCAAGTCTGACATCTAGCACAGATACGCAGTATTTT.

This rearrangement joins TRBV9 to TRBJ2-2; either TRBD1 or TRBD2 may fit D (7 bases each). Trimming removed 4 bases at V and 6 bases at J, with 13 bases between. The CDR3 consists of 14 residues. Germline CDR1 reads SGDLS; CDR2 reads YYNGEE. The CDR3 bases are TGTGCCAGCAGCACCCAGGGGGGGGCCGGGGAGCTGTTTTTT. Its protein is CASSTQGGAGELFF.

DNA for the CDR3: TGTGCCAGCAGACCAGACAGGGGTGGAACTGAAGCTTTCTTT. It encodes CASRPDRGGTEAFF. The chain uses TRBV6-5 and TRBJ1-1; the match to TRBD1 covers 8 bases. The CDR3 is made up of 14 amino acids. V trimming: 6 bases; J trimming: 5 bases; junction bases outside the gene matches: 8. CDR1 and CDR2 from the germline V gene are MNHEY and SVGAGI.

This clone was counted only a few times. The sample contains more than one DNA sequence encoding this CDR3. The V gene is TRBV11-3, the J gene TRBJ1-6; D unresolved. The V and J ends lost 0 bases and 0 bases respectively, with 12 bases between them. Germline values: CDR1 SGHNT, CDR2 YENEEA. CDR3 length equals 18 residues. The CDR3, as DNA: TGTGCCAGCAGCTTAGATCAAGGCGGGAGCTCCTATAATTCACCCCTCCACTTT. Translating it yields CASSLDQGGSSYNSPLHF.

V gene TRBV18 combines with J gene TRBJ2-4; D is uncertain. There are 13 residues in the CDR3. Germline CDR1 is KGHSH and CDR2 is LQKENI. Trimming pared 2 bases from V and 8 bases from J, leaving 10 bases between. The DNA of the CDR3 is TGTGCCAGCTCACCAAGCGTCAGTGACATTCAGTACTTC. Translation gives CASSPSVSDIQYF.

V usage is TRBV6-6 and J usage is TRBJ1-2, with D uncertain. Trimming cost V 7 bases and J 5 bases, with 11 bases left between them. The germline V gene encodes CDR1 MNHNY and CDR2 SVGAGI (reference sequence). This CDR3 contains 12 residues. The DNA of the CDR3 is TGTGCCAGCACCCCCACGGGTTATGGCTACACCTTC. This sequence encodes CASTPTGYGYTF.

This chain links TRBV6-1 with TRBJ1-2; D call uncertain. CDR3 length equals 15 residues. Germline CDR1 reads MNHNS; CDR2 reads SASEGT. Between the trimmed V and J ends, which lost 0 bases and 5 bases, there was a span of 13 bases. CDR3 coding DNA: TGTGCCAGCAGTGAAGCGAGAACAGTCCTTTATGGCTACACCTTC. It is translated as CASSEARTVLYGYTF.

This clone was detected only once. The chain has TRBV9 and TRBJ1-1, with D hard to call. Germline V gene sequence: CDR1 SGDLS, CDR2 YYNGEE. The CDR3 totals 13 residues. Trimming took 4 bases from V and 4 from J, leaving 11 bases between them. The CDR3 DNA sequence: TGTGCCAGCAGCTTCTACACGGGCACTGAAGCTTTCTTT. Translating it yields CASSFYTGTEAFF. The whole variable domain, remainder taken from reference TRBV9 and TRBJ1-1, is DSGVTQTPKHLITATGQRVTLRCSPRSGDLSVYWYQQSLDQGLQFLIQYYNGEERAKGNILERFSAQQFPDLHSELNLSSLELGDSALYFCASSFYTGTEAFFGQGTRLTVV.

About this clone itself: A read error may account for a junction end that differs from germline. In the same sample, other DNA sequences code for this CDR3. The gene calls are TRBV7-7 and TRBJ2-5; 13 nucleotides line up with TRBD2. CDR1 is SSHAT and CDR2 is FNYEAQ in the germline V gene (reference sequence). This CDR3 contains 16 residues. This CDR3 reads CASSPGLAGAQETQYF. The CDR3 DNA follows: TGTGCTAGCAGCCCTGGACTAGCGGGGGCCCAAGAGACCCAGTACTTC.

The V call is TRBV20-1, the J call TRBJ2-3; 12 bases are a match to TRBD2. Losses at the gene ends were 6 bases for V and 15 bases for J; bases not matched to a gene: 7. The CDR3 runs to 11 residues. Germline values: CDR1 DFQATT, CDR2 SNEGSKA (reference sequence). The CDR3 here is CSASSGGVCYF. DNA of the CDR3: TGCAGTGCCTCTAGCGGGGGGGTGTGTTATTTT.

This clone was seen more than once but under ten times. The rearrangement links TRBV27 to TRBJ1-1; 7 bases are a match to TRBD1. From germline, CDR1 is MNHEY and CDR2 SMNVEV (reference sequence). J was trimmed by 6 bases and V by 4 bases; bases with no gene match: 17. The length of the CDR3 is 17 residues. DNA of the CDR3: TGTGCCAGCAGTTCCCTGCGGGCGGACAGGAGTAATCCTGAAGCTTTCTTT. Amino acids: CASSSLRADRSNPEAFF.

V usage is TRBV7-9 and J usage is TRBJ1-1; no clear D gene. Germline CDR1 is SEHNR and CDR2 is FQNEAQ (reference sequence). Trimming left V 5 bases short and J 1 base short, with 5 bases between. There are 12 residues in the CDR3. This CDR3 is CASSKGNTEAFF. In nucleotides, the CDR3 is TGTGCCAGCAGCAAAGGGAACACTGAAGCTTTCTTT.

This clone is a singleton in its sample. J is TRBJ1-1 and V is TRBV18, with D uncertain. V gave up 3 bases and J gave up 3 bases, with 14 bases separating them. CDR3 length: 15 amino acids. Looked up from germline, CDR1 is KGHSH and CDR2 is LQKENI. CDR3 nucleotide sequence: TGTGCCAGCTCACCGGCCGGGCGGCAGGACACTGAAGCTTTCTTT. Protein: CASSPAGRQDTEAFF.

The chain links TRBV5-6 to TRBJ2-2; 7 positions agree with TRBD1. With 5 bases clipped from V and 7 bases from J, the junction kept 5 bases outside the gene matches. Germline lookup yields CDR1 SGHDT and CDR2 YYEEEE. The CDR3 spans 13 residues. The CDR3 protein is CASRFTGVGELFF. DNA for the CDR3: TGTGCCAGCAGATTTACAGGGGTCGGGGAGCTGTTTTTT.